A selection of T cell receptor beta chains follows, all from one sample in a study of shared clonotypes between healthy human individuals. This table comes from immunoSEQ multiplex PCR, and its TCRdb copy is limited to in-frame clones, with some not included. Of more than 2 million clones in the sample, nearly 97% are singletons; the top ten hold about 0.13%. The sequenced material came from naive CD4+ T cells sorted from blood. Source of these receptors: a man younger than 35 in good health. Both conserved end residues are part of each CDR3. D genes are given only for firm matches. Clone size, where shown, is once, few, many, or a class for clones that have expanded.

V gene,D gene,clone size,J gene,CDR3 protein,CDR3 DNA
TRBV30,NA,NA,TRBJ1-3,CAWSVPREVNTIYF,TGTGCCTGGAGTGTACCCAGAGAAGTAAACACCATATATTTT
TRBV5-1,NA,once,TRBJ2-7,CASSPGSRDEQYF,TGCGCCAGCAGCCCTGGGTCCCGCGACGAGCAGTACTTC
TRBV11-2,TRBD2,NA,TRBJ2-1,CASSLGLAGVNEQFF,TGTGCCAGCAGCTTAGGACTAGCGGGAGTCAATGAGCAGTTCTTC
TRBV28,NA,NA,TRBJ2-5,CASSLTRETQYF,TGTGCCAGCAGCCTGACTAGGGAGACCCAGTACTTC
TRBV7-2,NA,NA,TRBJ2-1,CASSRDVMYNEQFF,TGTGCCAGCAGCCGGGACGTAATGTACAATGAGCAGTTCTTC
TRBV11-3,TRBD1,NA,TRBJ2-2,CASSPQGATNTGELFF,TGTGCCAGCAGCCCACAGGGGGCTACGAACACCGGGGAGCTGTTTTTT
TRBV9,NA,NA,TRBJ2-1,CASSVAGAPLNEQFF,TGTGCCAGCAGCGTAGCAGGGGCCCCTTTGAATGAGCAGTTCTTC
TRBV7-9,NA,NA,TRBJ1-1,CASSPYTQGPEAFF,TGTGCCAGCAGCCCGTATACCCAGGGACCTGAAGCTTTCTTT
TRBV5-4,NA,once,TRBJ2-5,CASSFDQFARGETQYF,TGTGCCAGCAGCTTTGACCAATTTGCTAGAGGAGAGACCCAGTACTTC
TRBV6-5,NA,NA,TRBJ1-1,CATKMGDTEAFF,TGTGCCACCAAGATGGGGGACACTGAAGCTTTCTTT
TRBV6-1,NA,once,TRBJ1-3,CASRSGHNSGNTIYF,TGTGCCAGCAGATCCGGACATAACTCTGGAAACACCATATATTTT
TRBV5-3,TRBD1,NA,TRBJ1-5,CARSLPTGLNQPQHF,TGTGCCAGAAGCTTGCCGACAGGGCTAAATCAGCCCCAGCATTTT
TRBV2,TRBD2,once,TRBJ2-1,CAIQAGVSYNEQFF,TGTGCCATACAAGCGGGAGTATCCTACAATGAGCAGTTCTTC
TRBV10-2,TRBD1,NA,TRBJ1-1,CASSTGGNTEAFF,TGCGCCAGCAGTACAGGGGGGAACACTGAAGCTTTCTTT
TRBV7-2,NA,NA,TRBJ2-7,CASSPGRATYEQYF,TGTGCCAGCAGCCCCGGAAGGGCCACCTACGAGCAGTACTTC
TRBV27,NA,NA,TRBJ2-5,CASSLSGGRQETQYF,TGTGCCAGCAGTTTATCGGGGGGCCGGCAAGAGACCCAGTACTTC
TRBV28,NA,once,TRBJ2-7,CASSLSKTSYEQYF,TGTGCCAGCAGTTTATCGAAGACCTCCTACGAGCAGTACTTC
TRBV4-1,NA,NA,TRBJ2-1,CASSHLRGGGMSYNEQFF,TGCGCCAGCAGCCACCTACGGGGTGGAGGGATGTCCTACAATGAGCAGTTCTTC
TRBV9,NA,few,TRBJ1-6,CASSVEGGNSPLHF,TGTGCCAGCAGCGTAGAAGGGGGTAATTCACCCCTCCACTTT
TRBV7-2,TRBD1,NA,TRBJ1-5,CASSLVGAQGGNSNQPQHF,TGTGCCAGCAGCTTAGTAGGGGCACAGGGGGGAAATAGCAATCAGCCCCAGCATTTT
TRBV25-1,NA,NA,TRBJ1-3,CASSEWWGDGNTIYF,TGTGCCAGCAGTGAATGGTGGGGAGATGGAAACACCATATATTTT
TRBV5-1,NA,NA,TRBJ1-3,CASSPSGEGGNTIYF,TGCGCCAGCAGTCCCTCAGGGGAGGGTGGCAACACCATATATTTT
TRBV5-6,NA,NA,TRBJ2-6,CASSFIEPYLSGANVLTF,TGTGCCAGCAGCTTCATCGAACCCTACCTCTCTGGGGCCAACGTCCTGACTTTC
TRBV5-4,TRBD1,NA,TRBJ2-5,CASSSDRGSETQYF,TGTGCCAGCAGCTCGGACAGGGGCTCGGAGACCCAGTACTTC
TRBV7-2,NA,NA,TRBJ2-1,CASSFGTSSIYEQFF,TGTGCCAGCAGCTTCGGAACTAGTAGTATCTATGAGCAGTTCTTC
TRBV7-9,NA,NA,TRBJ2-3,CASSFPSGGGGSTDTQYF,TGTGCCAGCAGCTTTCCCTCCGGGGGCGGGGGAAGCACAGATACGCAGTATTTT
TRBV4-1,NA,NA,TRBJ2-7,CASSQEDSFSYEQYF,TGCGCCAGCAGCCAAGAGGACAGTTTCTCCTACGAGCAGTACTTC
TRBV10-3,NA,NA,TRBJ1-1,CAIGRNLNTEAFF,TGTGCCATTGGACGGAACTTAAACACTGAAGCTTTCTTT
TRBV7-9,TRBD1,NA,TRBJ1-6,CASSPRQGSAPLHF,TGTGCCAGCAGCCCCCGACAGGGCAGTGCACCCCTCCACTTT
TRBV6-1,NA,NA,TRBJ2-5,CASSEGWSFQETQYF,TGTGCCAGCAGTGAAGGTTGGAGCTTCCAAGAGACCCAGTACTTC
TRBV19,TRBD1,NA,TRBJ1-4,CASSIPRTGDEKLFF,TGTGCCAGTAGTATTCCCCGGACAGGGGACGAAAAACTGTTTTTT
TRBV6-5,TRBD1,NA,TRBJ1-4,CASSLQGWDEKLFF,TGTGCCAGCAGCCTACAGGGGTGGGATGAAAAACTGTTTTTT
TRBV5-6,NA,NA,TRBJ2-7,CASSSAGSPYEQYF,TGTGCCAGCAGTTCCGCCGGGTCTCCCTACGAGCAGTACTTC
TRBV9,NA,NA,TRBJ2-1,CASSSTSRDEQFF,TGTGCCAGCAGCTCCACGTCTCGGGATGAGCAGTTCTTC
TRBV5-4,NA,NA,TRBJ2-3,CASSPGKRNTDTQYF,TGTGCCAGCAGCCCTGGAAAGCGGAACACAGATACGCAGTATTTT
TRBV15,NA,NA,TRBJ1-4,CATSRDWTATEKLFF,TGTGCCACCAGCAGAGATTGGACGGCGACTGAAAAACTGTTTTTT